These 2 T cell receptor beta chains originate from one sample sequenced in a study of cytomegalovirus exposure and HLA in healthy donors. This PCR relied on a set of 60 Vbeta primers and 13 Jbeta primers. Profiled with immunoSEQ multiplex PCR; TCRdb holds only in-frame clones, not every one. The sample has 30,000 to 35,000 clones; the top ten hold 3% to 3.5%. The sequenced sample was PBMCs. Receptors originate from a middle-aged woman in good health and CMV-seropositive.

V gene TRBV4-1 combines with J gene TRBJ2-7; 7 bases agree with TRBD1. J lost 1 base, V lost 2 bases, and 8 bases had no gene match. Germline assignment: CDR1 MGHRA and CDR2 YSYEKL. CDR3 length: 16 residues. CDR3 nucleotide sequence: TGCGCCAGCAGCCAATTCCGGGACAGAGGTTCCTACGAGCAGTACTTC. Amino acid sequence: CASSQFRDRGSYEQYF.

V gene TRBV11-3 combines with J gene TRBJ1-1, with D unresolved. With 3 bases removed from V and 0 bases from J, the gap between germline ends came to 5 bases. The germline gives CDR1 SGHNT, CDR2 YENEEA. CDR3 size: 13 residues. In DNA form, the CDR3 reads TGTGCCAGCAGCTTGGAGTTGAACACTGAAGCTTTCTTT. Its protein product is CASSLELNTEAFF.